In this sample, the clone carrying this T cell receptor (beta chain) turned up a few times. What it binds is unknown. These data come from a study of cytomegalovirus exposure and HLA in healthy donors. Study conclusions and caveats: Some TCR beta chains (164 of them) were listed as cytomegalovirus-associated.

Both 60 Vbeta primers and 13 Jbeta primers went into the PCR. Sequencing used immunoSEQ multiplex PCR; TCRdb keeps in-frame clones, though not all of them. The repertoire consists of 150,000 to 200,000 clones, with roughly 13% occurring once and the leading ten covering 7.8%. Material: PBMCs. This TCR was sampled from a man aged 45-65 years in good health and CMV-seropositive.

CDR3 sequence: CASSLYGTGDTEAFF. For the CDR3, the DNA is TGTGCCAGCAGCTTATACGGGACAGGGGACACTGAAGCTTTCTTT. This chain joins TRBV11-3 and TRBJ1-1, with 10 bases fitting TRBD1. Germline CDR1 and CDR2: SGHNT and YENEEA. J lost 3 bases, V lost 2 bases, and 3 bases had no gene match. The CDR3 is 15 residues long.